The 5 T cell receptor beta chains below all came from one sample that was sequenced in a study of blood T cell repertoires in COVID-19. Only in-frame clones appear in the TCRdb table, and some are missing; sequencing was by immunoSEQ multiplex PCR. This sample has about 180,000 clones; around 80% occur once, and the top ten carry roughly 17%. The sequenced sample was PBMCs or T cells enriched from blood (not recorded which). These receptors were collected from a woman between 45 and 60 years old who had recovered from COVID-19.

The J gene is TRBJ2-3, the V gene TRBV5-1; 13 bases agree with TRBD2. Germline CDR1 and CDR2: SGHRS and YFSETQ. This CDR3 is 15 amino acids long. V trimming: 3 bases; J trimming: 4 bases; junction bases outside the gene matches: 2. The CDR3 sequence is CASSWTSGRADTQYF. Written as DNA, the CDR3 is TGCGCCAGCAGCTGGACTAGCGGGAGAGCAGATACGCAGTATTTT.

The gene calls are TRBV5-1 and TRBJ2-2, with TRBD2 identical over 7 bases. Germline-derived CDR1 and CDR2 are SGHRS and YFSETQ. The V and J ends lost 6 bases and 0 bases, in that order; junction bases with no gene match: 5. There are 15 residues in the CDR3. CDR3 loop: CASTRAGTNTGELFF. The CDR3 DNA is TGCGCCAGCACTCGAGCGGGGACGAACACCGGGGAGCTGTTTTTT.

Only one count was recorded for this clone. The chain links TRBV30 to TRBJ1-5; 9 nucleotides align to TRBD1. Per germline, CDR1 GTSNPN and CDR2 SVGIG (reference sequence). The CDR3 consists of 15 residues. V shed 1 base and J 7 bases; nucleotides not matched to a gene: 8. Here the CDR3 reads CAWSAPGTGTQPQHF. The CDR3 nucleotides are TGTGCCTGGAGTGCCCCCGGGACAGGGACGCAGCCCCAGCATTTT. Drawing the rest from reference TRBV30 and TRBJ1-5, the complete variable domain is SQTIHQWPATLVQPVGSPLSLECTVEGTSNPNLYWYRQAAGRGLQLLFYSVGIGQISSEVPQNLSASRPQDRQFILSSKKLLLSDSGFYLCAWSAPGTGTQPQHFGDGTRLSIL.

The genes are TRBV9 and TRBJ2-1; no firm D call. The CDR3 totals 11 residues. The germline gives CDR1 SGDLS, CDR2 YYNGEE. The V end was cut by 4 bases, the J end by 4 bases, with 3 bases between. The CDR3 here is CASSLYNEQFF. The CDR3 bases are TGTGCCAGCAGCTTATACAATGAGCAGTTCTTC.

CDR3 amino acids: CASSPQTGEETQYF. CDR3 nucleotides: TGTGCCAGCAGCCCCCAGACAGGGGAAGAGACCCAGTACTTC. This rearrangement joins TRBV7-3 to TRBJ2-5; 8 nucleotides agree with TRBD1. CDR3 size: 14 residues. Per germline, CDR1 SGHTA and CDR2 FQGTGA. V lost 5 bases and J lost 3; bases outside the gene matches: 5. The variable domain in full, completed from reference TRBV7-3 and TRBJ2-5, reads GAGVSQTPSNKVTEKGKYVELRCDPISGHTALYWYRQSLGQGPEFLIYFQGTGAADDSGLPNDRFFAVRPEGSVSTLKIQRTERGDSAVYLCASSPQTGEETQYFGPGTRLLVL.